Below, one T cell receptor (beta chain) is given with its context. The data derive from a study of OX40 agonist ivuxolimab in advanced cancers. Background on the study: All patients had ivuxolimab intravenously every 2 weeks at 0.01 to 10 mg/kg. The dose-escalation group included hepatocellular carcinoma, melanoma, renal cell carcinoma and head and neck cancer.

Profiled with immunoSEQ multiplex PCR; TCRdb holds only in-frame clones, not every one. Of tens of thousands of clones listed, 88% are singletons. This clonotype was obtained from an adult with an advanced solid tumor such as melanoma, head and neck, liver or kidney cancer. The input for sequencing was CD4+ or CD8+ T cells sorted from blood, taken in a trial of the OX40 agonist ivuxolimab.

CDR3 sequence reads: CASTPGGWGMNTEAFF. CDR3 bases: TGTGCCAGCACCCCCGGTGGGTGGGGGATGAACACTGAAGCTTTCTTT. This chain uses TRBV28 with TRBJ1-1; D is perhaps TRBD1 (5 bases). This CDR3 has 16 amino acids. The germline CDR1 and CDR2 sequences are MDHEN and SYDVKM. The V end lost 7 bases, the J end lost 0 bases, and 18 bases lay between the germline ends.